What follows are 32 T cell receptor beta chains derived from one specimen sequenced in a study of prognosis after radiotherapy for stage I lung cancer (dated by TCRdb to the early 2020s). The run used an Illumina HiSeq 3000. Two rounds of multiplex PCR were performed to amplify the TCR beta CDR3 region from genomic DNA. In the first round of PCR, primers specific to each TRBV and TRBJ gene were used, and the primer sequences are filed in Chinese patent CN105087789A. The public reads were reanalyzed by TCRdb: fastp trimming at Q25, MiXCR alignment, in-frame beta chains only. Each entry merges the rows of one CDR3 protein and shows their most common DNA and genes. Here the sample has tens of thousands of distinct CDR3 sequences; about 30% occur a single time. The biggest ten clones account for 6% to 9% of the sample. The input for sequencing was PBMCs, taken before or after stereotactic body radiation therapy (not recorded which). The origin of the receptors is a donor aged 50 or older with non-small cell lung cancer.

This clonotype was counted ten times or more. The CDR3 DNA sequence: TGTGCCAGTAGTACCTCCCTAGGGGGCGCTGGGGGCTACACCTTC. Translating it yields CASSTSLGGAGGYTF. V usage is TRBV19 and J usage is TRBJ1-2; 7 bases fit TRBD1. V lost 4 bases, J lost 8 bases, and 13 bases stayed unmatched. The CDR3 length is 15 residues. CDR1 is LNHDA and CDR2 is SQIVND in the germline V gene (reference sequence).

As regards this clonotype: The junction does not match germline at one end; this may be a read error. V is TRBV6-1 and J is TRBJ1-6; 7 nucleotides match TRBD1. The CDR3 loop spans 15 amino acids. In germline, CDR1 is MNHNS, CDR2 SASEGT. The CDR3 coding sequence is TGTGCCATCAGTGGTGTACAGGGGCATGGGTCACCCCTCCACTTT. It yields the protein CAISGVQGHGSPLHF.

Points on this clonotype: This sequence is one base from a far larger clone and is likely a read error. This chain joins TRBV6-9 and TRBJ1-4; 11 bases line up with TRBD1. Germline V gives CDR1 MNHGY, CDR2 SVAAGI. CDR3 length: 19 amino acids. The V gene end was trimmed by 3 bases and the J gene end by 4 bases; junction bases not matched to a gene: 13. The CDR3 DNA is TGTGCCAGCAGTTACTCTGGGGGCGGACAGGGGGCTAATAATGAAAAACTGTTTTTT. It specifies CASSYSGGGQGANNEKLFF.

This clonotype was counted many times. The gene calls are TRBV7-2 and TRBJ2-3; 9 bases fit TRBD1. The CDR3 has 15 residues. Germline loops: CDR1 SGHTA, CDR2 FQGNSA. Trimming took 4 bases from V and 4 from J; bases not matched to a gene: 6. This chain's CDR3 is CASSSDRGSADTQYF. Here the CDR3 DNA reads TGTGCCAGCAGCTCGGACAGGGGAAGTGCAGATACGCAGTATTTT. Together with reference TRBV7-2 and TRBJ2-3, the CDR3 gives the full variable domain: GAGVSQSPSNKVTEKGKDVELRCDPISGHTALYWYRQSLGQGLEFLIYFQGNSAPDKSGLPSDRFSAERTGGSVSTLTIQRTQQEDSAVYLCASSSDRGSADTQYFGPGTRLTVL.

The gene calls are TRBV12-3 or TRBV12-4 and TRBJ1-6; TRBD1 aligns across 8 bases. The CDR3 sequence is 15 residues long. J was trimmed by 10 bases and V by 7 bases; bases with no gene match: 12. CDR3 nucleotides: TGTGCCAGCACTCGGACCGTGGACAGGGTCTCACCCCTCCACTTT. It yields the protein CASTRTVDRVSPLHF.

Turning to this clonotype: A read error is likely here: a far larger clone is one base away. The chain has TRBV7-2 and TRBJ2-7; D call uncertain. The CDR3 sequence is 13 residues long. Germline loops: CDR1 SGHTA, CDR2 FQGNSA. Trimming took off 5 bases at V and 2 bases at J, with 10 bases between the two ends. DNA of the CDR3: TGTGCCAGCAGCGAACGGGCGACCTACGAGCAGTACTTC. The encoded protein is CASSERATYEQYF.

This clonotype has at least ten counts. The chain is built from TRBV13 and TRBJ2-3, with 9 bases that match TRBD2. CDR1 PRHDT and CDR2 FYEKMQ come from the germline V gene (reference sequence). The ends lost 3 bases at V and 2 bases at J; junction bases unmatched: 6. The CDR3 has 16 amino acids. This chain's CDR3 is CASSFRERGVTDTQYF. CDR3 in DNA: TGTGCCAGCAGCTTTCGTGAGCGGGGGGTCACAGATACGCAGTATTTT.

This clonotype appeared many times. The chain joins TRBV6-1 to TRBJ2-1, with TRBD2 matching over 15 bases. Trimming took 7 bases from V and 7 from J; bases not matched to a gene: 23. Per the germline V gene, CDR1 is MNHNS and CDR2 is SASEGT. The CDR3 runs 21 residues. The CDR3 nucleotides are TGTGCCAGCACCTGGAAACCGCCGGGACTAGCGGGGGGTTTAGAACGGAATGAGCAGTTCTTC. Translated: CASTWKPPGLAGGLERNEQFF.

This clonotype occurred many times. The rearrangement joins TRBV6-2 or TRBV6-3 to TRBJ2-1; 10 bases align to TRBD1. V shed 4 bases, J shed 9 bases, and the junction held 12 bases outside the gene matches. The CDR3 runs 16 residues. The germline CDR1 and CDR2 sequences are MNHEY and SVGEGT. This CDR3 is CASSSSGPGQGSEQFF. Written as DNA, the CDR3 is TGTGCCAGCAGTTCTTCCGGACCGGGACAGGGGTCTGAGCAGTTCTTC.

Regarding this clonotype: A read error may account for a junction end that differs from germline. The gene calls are TRBV11-1 and TRBJ2-3; tentative D call: TRBD2 (5 bases). The germline gives CDR1 SGHAT, CDR2 FQDESV (reference sequence). The CDR3 extends over 15 amino acids. The CDR3, as DNA: TGTGCCAGAAGCCTTCGAGGGTTCTCCACAGATACGAAGTATTTT. This gives the protein CARSLRGFSTDTKYF.

This clonotype occurred many times. The chain combines TRBV12-3 or TRBV12-4 with TRBJ2-2; D may correspond to TRBD1 or TRBD2 (5 bases each). The CDR3 extends over 21 amino acids. V lost 0 bases and J lost 6, with 29 bases in between. CDR3 residues: CASSLALGPRRSAGLSGELFF. In DNA, the CDR3 is TGTGCCAGCAGTTTAGCGCTAGGCCCGCGGAGGTCGGCAGGGTTATCCGGGGAGCTGTTTTTT.

V usage is TRBV20-1 and J usage is TRBJ2-3; the match to TRBD2 covers 8 bases. This CDR3 contains 16 residues. After removal of 3 bases from V and 6 bases from J, the junction contained 14 bases not matched to a gene. Per germline, CDR1 DFQATT and CDR2 SNEGSKA (reference sequence). In nucleotides, the CDR3 is TGCAGTGCTAGGGGTCGGCCTAGCGGGTGGAGGGATACGCAGTATTTT. Protein product: CSARGRPSGWRDTQYF.

The chain recombines TRBV6-1 with TRBJ1-1, with 8 nucleotides matching TRBD1. Germline CDR1 reads MNHNS; CDR2 reads SASEGT. The CDR3 sequence is 13 residues long. In DNA, the CDR3 is TGTTTCAGCAGCTGGGGACAGGTCACTGAAGCTTTCTTT. It encodes CFSSWGQVTEAFF.

In this sample, this clonotype turned up many times. CDR3 sequence (DNA): TGTGCCAGCAGTGAAAGCTCCTATAATTCACCCCTCCACTTT. This sequence encodes CASSESSYNSPLHF. The chain is built from TRBV2 and TRBJ1-6; D is unresolved. Trimming removed 2 bases at V and 0 bases at J, with 2 bases between. This CDR3 is built from 14 residues. Germline V gives CDR1 SNHLY, CDR2 FYNNEI.

This clonotype has ten or more counts. This chain links TRBV6-1 with TRBJ2-3; 9 nucleotides agree with TRBD2. The CDR3 contains 14 residues. J lost 5 bases, V lost 6 bases, and 6 bases had no gene match. In germline, CDR1 is MNHNS, CDR2 SASEGT. The CDR3 spells CASSASGVKDTQYF. CDR3 DNA: TGTGCCAGCAGCGCTAGCGGGGTAAAAGATACGCAGTATTTT.

Concerning this clonotype: A far larger clone lies a single base away; this is likely a read error. This chain connects TRBV6-9 to TRBJ2-2; possible D gene TRBD2, 5 bases. The germline CDR1 and CDR2 sequences are MNHGY and SVAAGI. V lost 4 bases, J lost 1 base, and 10 bases lay in between. The CDR3 totals 15 residues. CDR3 DNA sequence: TGTGCCAGCAGTTTGGACTCACAGAACACCGGGGAGCTGTTTTTT. This encodes CASSLDSQNTGELFF.

This clonotype was seen at least ten times. This chain joins TRBV12-3 or TRBV12-4 and TRBJ2-7; 7 bases are shared with TRBD1. This CDR3 is built from 13 residues. J lost 3 bases, V lost 6 bases, and 5 bases had no gene match. The CDR3 DNA sequence: TGTGCCAGCAGGACACAGGGGAGCTACGAGCAGTACTTC. It is translated as CASRTQGSYEQYF.

This clonotype was detected many times. The chain recombines TRBV6-9 with TRBJ2-3; 9 bases agree with TRBD2. V lost 4 bases, J lost 5 bases, and 13 bases stayed unmatched. This CDR3 contains 17 residues. Germline loops: CDR1 MNHGY, CDR2 SVAAGI. The CDR3 is CASSSGFTSGLRDTQYF. DNA of the CDR3: TGTGCCAGCAGTTCTGGATTCACTAGCGGGCTGAGAGATACGCAGTATTTT.

Of note for this clonotype: Given a far larger clone just one base away, this is likely a sequencing read error. This chain connects TRBV6-8 to TRBJ1-6; 10 bases fit TRBD1. Per germline, CDR1 MNHGY and CDR2 SAAAGT. The CDR3 length is 16 residues. For the CDR3, the DNA is TGTGCCAGCAGACAGACCGGGACAGGGGTATCTTCACCCCTCAACTTT. Its protein product is CASRQTGTGVSSPLNF.

A few counts support this clonotype. Since a far larger clone is one base different, this is likely a read error. This chain connects TRBV6-2 or TRBV6-3 to TRBJ1-6, with D unresolved. The V end was cut by 6 bases, the J end by 6 bases, with 15 bases between. Germline-derived CDR1 and CDR2 are MNHEY and SVGEGT. This CDR3 spans 15 amino acids. The CDR3 here is CASRAIGYTNSPLHF. The DNA of the CDR3 is TGTGCCAGCAGGGCAATAGGATATACTAATTCACCCCTCCACTTT.

At least ten counts were recorded for this clonotype. The chain carries TRBV11-2 and TRBJ2-2; the D is unclear. From germline, CDR1 is SGHAT and CDR2 FQNNGV. This CDR3 is built from 13 residues. Trimming took off 1 base at V and 6 bases at J, with 6 bases between the two ends. Here the CDR3 reads CASSLVIAGELFF. CDR3 nucleotide sequence: TGTGCCAGCAGCTTAGTTATCGCCGGGGAGCTGTTTTTT.

This clonotype came up many times. The chain links TRBV9 to TRBJ2-7, with D tentatively TRBD1 (5 bases). CDR1 SGDLS and CDR2 YYNGEE come from the germline V gene. This CDR3 comprises 16 residues. V was pared by 3 bases and J by 5 bases, with 21 bases between. The DNA of the CDR3 is TGTGCCAGCAGCGCGGATGACAGCGCCGTTTTGGACGAGCAGTACTTC. Residues: CASSADDSAVLDEQYF.

In this sample, this clonotype turned up many times. The chain couples TRBV10-3 to TRBJ2-5; TRBD1 agrees at 9 bases. The germline gives CDR1 ENHRY, CDR2 SYGVKD. The CDR3 spans 12 residues. Trimming took 8 bases from V and 5 from J; bases not matched to a gene: 3. The CDR3 region is CAIGQGYETQYF. DNA of the CDR3: TGTGCCATCGGACAGGGGTACGAGACCCAGTACTTC.

This clonotype was detected ten times or more. The chain recombines TRBV20-1 with TRBJ1-2, with D tentatively TRBD1 (5 bases). Per the germline V gene, CDR1 is DFQATT and CDR2 is SNEGSKA (reference sequence). The ends were cut back, 5 bases at V and 8 bases at J, with 21 bases in the middle. This CDR3 spans 14 amino acids. CDR3 nucleotide sequence: TGCAGTGCTCCCTGGGGCGGGGGAGGTCCAGGCTACACCTTC. Encoded protein: CSAPWGGGGPGYTF.

This clonotype was counted ten times or more. V and J are TRBV15 and TRBJ2-3, with no clear D. V was trimmed by 8 bases and J by 1 base, leaving 16 bases between them. This CDR3 is built from 15 residues. Germline CDR1 is LNHNV and CDR2 is YYDKDF (reference sequence). CDR3 in amino acids: CATSRRLGGTDTQYF. The CDR3 nucleotides are TGTGCCACCTCCCGCCGGCTCGGAGGCACAGATACGCAGTATTTT.

This clonotype was observed once. A much larger clone differs from this one at a single base, so this may be a read error. V and J are TRBV20-1 and TRBJ2-7; the match to TRBD2 covers 12 bases. The CDR3 sequence is 14 residues long. CDR1 and CDR2 (germline): DFQATT, SNEGSKA (reference sequence). V lost 5 bases and J lost 5; bases outside the gene matches: 7. The CDR3 loop reads CSAWASGGDHEQYF. The CDR3 DNA reads TGCAGTGCTTGGGCTAGCGGGGGGGACCACGAGCAGTACTTC.

This clonotype appeared many times. The chain uses TRBV6-2 or TRBV6-3 and TRBJ2-5; D possibly uses TRBD1 or TRBD2 (5 bases each). Germline lookup yields CDR1 MNHEY and CDR2 SVGEGT. The CDR3 covers 15 residues. V lost 5 bases, J lost 1 base, and 14 bases lay in between. The CDR3 protein is CASSEFRGAQETQYF. The CDR3 nucleotides are TGTGCCAGCAGTGAATTCCGAGGGGCCCAAGAGACCCAGTACTTC.

This clonotype was detected ten times or more. CDR3 nucleotides: TGTGCCAGCAGCTTAGGCGGGTCCCCCTACAATGAGCAGTTCTTC. Its translation is CASSLGGSPYNEQFF. The V and J genes are TRBV11-2 and TRBJ2-1; a possible D gene is TRBD2 (5 bases). There are 15 residues in the CDR3. The germline CDR1 and CDR2 sequences are SGHAT and FQNNGV. The V gene lost 1 base and the J gene lost 2 bases, with 9 bases spanning the gap. The full variable domain, with the rest looked up from reference TRBV11-2 and TRBJ2-1, is EAGVAQSPRYKIIEKRQSVAFWCNPISGHATLYWYQQILGQGPKLLIQFQNNGVVDDSQLPKDRFSAERLKGVDSTLKIQPAKLEDSAVYLCASSLGGSPYNEQFFGPGTRLTVL.

This clonotype was recorded many times. The chain combines TRBV6-2 or TRBV6-3 with TRBJ2-3; D unresolved. This CDR3 region has 12 residues. Trimming removed 7 bases from V and 5 bases from J, with 10 bases in between. Germline values: CDR1 MNHEY, CDR2 SVGEGT. This chain's CDR3 is CASTLMGDTQYF. The CDR3 DNA reads as TGTGCCAGCACCCTAATGGGAGATACGCAGTATTTT.

In regard to this clonotype: This likely reflects a read error, since a far larger clone is one base away. The chain carries TRBV25-1 and TRBJ2-5, with a weak D call TRBD2 (6 bases). Germline CDR1 reads MGHDK; CDR2 reads SYGVNS. CDR3 length: 13 amino acids. Here the CDR3 DNA reads TGTGCCAGCAGTAGGAGGACGGGAGAGACCCAGCACTTC. Translated: CASSRRTGETQHF.

To note about this clonotype: The CDR3 ends on some other residue instead of the conserved phenylalanine or tryptophan, so this is likely a read error. The chain recombines TRBV28 with TRBJ2-1; D is undetermined. The length of the CDR3 is 16 residues. Germline V lookup: CDR1 MDHEN, CDR2 SYDVKM. Trimming pared 5 bases from V and 1 base from J, leaving 15 bases between. The CDR3 sequence: CASSQPTVSSYNEQFL. The DNA of the CDR3 is TGTGCCAGCAGTCAACCTACCGTATCATCCTACAATGAGCAGTTCTTA.

This clonotype was seen at least ten times. V gene TRBV27 combines with J gene TRBJ2-6; D is unresolved. Germline V gene data show CDR1 as MNHEY and CDR2 as SMNVEV (reference sequence). V lost 7 bases and J 3 bases, leaving 13 bases between the germline ends. The CDR3 is 15 amino acids. CDR3 in amino acids: CASTLREIGANVLTF. The CDR3 DNA reads TGTGCCAGCACCCTTCGTGAGATTGGGGCCAACGTCCTGACTTTC.